Detailed here is one T cell receptor (beta chain). Its antigen is unknown. These data come from a study of T cells expressing NK-cell markers. Study background: Sorted CD3+CD56+NKG2C+, CD3+CD56+NKG2C- and CD3+CD56-NKG2C+ T cells provided the TCR beta repertoires. Within the sequenced cohort of eight donors, seven exhibited HCMV seropositivity and one was seronegative. Study-wide points: In a few donors, dominant clonotypes made up 28.3-60.1% of CD3+CD56-NKG2C+ cells. Of the CD8+ T cells in roughly 6 donors, roughly 1.0-7.0% belonged to dominant NKG2C+ clonotypes.

TCRdb derives one entry per CDR3 protein from the 5' RACE reads, leaving out DNA. The table for this sample gives about 160,000 distinct CDR3 sequences. Germline V gives CDR1 KGHDR, CDR2 SFDVKD. This CDR3 is 16 amino acids long. The sequence was collected from a woman aged 18 to 75 in good health. Sequences were obtained from blood T cells: a sorted CD56 or NKG2C T cell subset, CD4+ or CD8+ T cells, or bulk PBMC T cells (not recorded which). The V call is TRBV24-1, the J call TRBJ2-1; the D gene TCRdb calls, TRBD2, cannot be checked with no DNA. Here the CDR3 reads CATSDPGLAGAGEQFF.